The clone carrying this T cell receptor (beta chain) was seen more than once but under ten times. V was trimmed by 4 bases and J by 3 bases, leaving 10 bases between them. The CDR3 runs to 13 residues. Per germline, CDR1 LGHNA and CDR2 YSLEER. This specimen comes from a study of T and B cells in COVID-19 patients. Blood genomic DNA input for TRB amplification was roughly 250-550 ng. TRB rearrangements were amplified by multiplex PCR with BIOMED2 TRB-A/B primers. TCRdb reanalysed the multiplex PCR reads using MiXCR and keeps one entry per CDR3 protein. Of around 15,000 distinct CDR3 sequences listed, under 30% are singletons.

The TCR originated in a human donor who had recovered from COVID-19. V is TRBV4-3 and J is TRBJ2-7, with a tentative D call TRBD2 (6 bases). Sequenced sample: blood. In DNA, the CDR3 is TGCGCCAGCAGCCCCTTTAGCGGCTACGAGCAGTACTTC. This gives the protein CASSPFSGYEQYF.